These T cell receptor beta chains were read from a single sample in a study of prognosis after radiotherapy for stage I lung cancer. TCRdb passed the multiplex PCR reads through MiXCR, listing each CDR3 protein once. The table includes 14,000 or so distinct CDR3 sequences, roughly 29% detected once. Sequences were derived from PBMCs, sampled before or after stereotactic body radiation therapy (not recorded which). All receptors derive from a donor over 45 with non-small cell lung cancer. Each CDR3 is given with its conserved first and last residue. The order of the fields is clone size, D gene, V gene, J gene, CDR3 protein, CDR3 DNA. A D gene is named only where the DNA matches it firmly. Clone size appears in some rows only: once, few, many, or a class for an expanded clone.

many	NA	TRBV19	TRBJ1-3	CASSIARTARNTIYF	TGTGCCAGTAGTATAGCCCGGACGGCCAGAAACACCATATATTTT
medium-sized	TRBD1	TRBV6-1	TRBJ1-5	CASSVDREIQPQHF	TGTGCCAGCAGTGTGGACAGGGAGATTCAGCCCCAGCATTTT
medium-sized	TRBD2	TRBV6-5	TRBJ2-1	CASSYLGLAEQFF	TGTGCCAGCAGTTACTTAGGACTAGCGGAGCAGTTCTTC
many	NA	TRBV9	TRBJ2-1	CASSVQGRVQNEQFF	TGTGCCAGCAGCGTTCAGGGGAGGGTCCAAAATGAGCAGTTCTTC
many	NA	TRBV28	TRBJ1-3	CASETKSSGNTIYF	TGTGCCTCCGAGACTAAGAGCTCTGGAAACACCATATATTTT
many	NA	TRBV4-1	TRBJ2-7	CASSQLEGLYEQYF	TGCGCCAGCAGCCAACTGGAGGGCCTATACGAGCAGTACTTC
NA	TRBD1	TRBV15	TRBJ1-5	CATEDRENQPQHF	TGTGCCACCGAAGACAGGGAAAATCAGCCCCAGCATTTT
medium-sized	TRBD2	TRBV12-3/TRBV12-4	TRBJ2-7	CASSPTSGITYEQYF	TGTGCCAGCAGTCCGACTAGCGGGATTACCTACGAGCAGTACTTC
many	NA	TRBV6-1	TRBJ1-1	CASSVGWGWNTEAFF	TGTGCCAGCAGTGTAGGGTGGGGATGGAACACTGAAGCTTTCTTT
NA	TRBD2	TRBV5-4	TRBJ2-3	CASSPKGSGGVTDTQYF	TGTGCCAGCAGCCCAAAAGGTAGCGGGGGAGTGACAGATACGCAGTATTTT
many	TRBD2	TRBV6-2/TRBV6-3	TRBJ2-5	CASSYGGTSGSGQETQYF	TGTGCCAGCAGTTACGGTGGGACTAGCGGGAGCGGGCAAGAGACCCAGTACTTC
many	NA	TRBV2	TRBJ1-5	CAAPPPGKVGQPQHF	TGTGCCGCTCCTCCGCCGGGGAAGGTGGGTCAGCCCCAGCATTTT